A single T cell receptor beta chain is shown here with its context. No cognate antigen has been identified for it. The record has no base qualities; no much larger clone is one base away. These data belong to a study of cytomegalovirus exposure and HLA in healthy donors listed by TCRdb under 2017. Background on the whole study: According to an earlier analysis of 587 of the donors, roughly 180 million T cells yielded 117 million unique TCR beta sequences and about 300 Gb of sequence data. The study was designed to test whether signatures of past pathogen exposure could be identified by cataloging public T cell receptors. An early release covering 500 to 750 HLA-typed donors comprised roughly 300 gigabases of sequencing data and roughly 85 million unique TCR sequences. To study patterns of TCR occurrence, a later analysis re-analyzed previously published TCR beta repertoires from 666 donors and added high-resolution HLA genotyping. Among about 410 genotyped donors of the cohort, an average of approximately 240,000 unique TCR beta nucleotide sequences was sequenced per donor, of which about 18% were non-productive. Both class I and class II loci were covered by HLA typing, at four-digit resolution. Besides the first cohort of 550 to 750 subjects, a separate validation cohort made up of around 120 different subjects was used. To predict cytomegalovirus infection status, the study combined high-throughput TCR immunosequencing, statistical association of individual TCRs with disease status, and machine learning. In a later genetic analysis, genome-wide SNP genotypes for about 55% of the roughly 700 donors were used, and that subset was treated as a discovery cohort. The number of typed donors differed by locus: 629-630 for A, B, C, DRB1 and DQB1; roughly 510 for DQA1; approximately 600 for DPA1; and 450 to 480 for DPB1. To decide whether each TCR beta V gene segment behaved as functional or pseudogenic, an earlier analysis of some 600 of the donors relied on high-throughput TCR beta sequencing. All discovery cohort repertoires had been generated on a single sequencing platform. The later analysis used no new phenotypic data to find candidate immune exposures, relying instead on TCR beta sequences and their occurrence across donors. The study profiled the T cell repertoires of 500 to 800 subjects by immunosequencing and related them to cytomegalovirus serostatus. Roughly 5 DR-DQ haplotypes were handled as single units for association and clustering, since linkage in the cohort was strong. Alongside the repertoire data, information on donor age, sex, ethnicity and CMV serostatus was compiled. The genetic ancestry cluster associated with self-reported Caucasian donors included over 65% of the roughly 400 genotyped donors.

Library method: the immunoSEQ multiplex PCR assay. A mixture of 60 forward primers for TCR Vbeta segments and 13 reverse primers for TCR Jbeta segments was used in the multiplex PCR. The CDR3 region of rearranged TCR beta genes was amplified from genomic DNA by a multiplex PCR assay. Amplified TCR beta libraries were sequenced as 87-base-pair reads on the Illumina HiSeq System. The paper's data handling went like this. A later analysis counted 75 million to 100 million unique TCR beta chains across the 700 or so repertoires, and around 12 million of these chains were shared by at least two donors. Raw reads were error-corrected and collapsed into unique sequences with a nearest-neighbor algorithm that merged closely related sequences to remove PCR and sequencing errors. CDR3 sequences were aligned to IMGT reference sequences to assign V, D and J gene segments. Each retained sequence needed at least a six-nucleotide match to both a V gene segment and a J gene segment. Rearrangements were classified as productive when the CDR3 lacked stop codons and remained in frame with V and J, and all other rearrangements were classified as non-productive. Following IMGT convention, CDR3 was defined as the stretch from the second conserved V-encoded cysteine up to the conserved J-encoded phenylalanine. In an earlier analysis of more than 550 of the donors, sequences lacking an unambiguous match to a single V gene segment were excluded. An earlier analysis of around 600 of the donors classified V segments as functional when productive rearrangements were above 56.7% and as segregating when the standard deviation between donors was above 5%. A statistical classification framework was built to diagnose cytomegalovirus status from the catalog of TCR beta chain sequences. V and J gene assignment, in a later analysis, came from comparing TCR nucleotide sequences with IMGT/GENE-DB human TR gene sequences. A later analysis assigned CDR3 sequences and most-parsimonious VDJ recombination scenarios with the TCRdist pipeline. In a later analysis, every TCR beta chain was defined by the combination of its CDR3 amino acid sequence and its V-gene family, and reads without a unique V-gene family were dropped. To address suspected cross-contamination and a sequencing artifact, a later analysis removed a few hundred highly shared, low-generation-probability nucleotide sequences. A later analysis calculated a clonal expansion index for each public chain from normalized within-repertoire ranks of inferred template counts. In a later analysis, generation probabilities were computed with a VDJ recombination model fitted to out-of-frame rearrangements, and the resulting probabilities were checked against IGoR. Hypergeometric tests were used in a later analysis to score TCR-TCR, TCR-HLA and TCR-CMV co-occurrence, with a repertoire-size bias correction applied to the TCR pairs. To estimate false discovery rates, a later analysis permuted the HLA or CMV assignments 20 times. A later analysis grouped co-occurring TCRs with DBSCAN, adding TCRdist sequence similarity when clustering within HLA-allele-positive subsets. For co-occurrence clustering, repertoires with fewer than 30,000 or more than 120,000 public chains were excluded, along with roughly five repertoires with anomalous nucleotide sharing. The immuneACCESS repertoire file appears here via TCRdb, limited to in-frame rearrangements. These files lack a portion of the clones; in checked studies, under half of the deficit traces to unresolved V genes, and the cause of the others is not known. The DNA was the basis for D and trimming; V, J and clone size are from that table. Across this sample there are some 70,000 clones, with roughly four fifths seen only once. The top ten clones comprise under 6.5% of the sample.

Broad study findings and their caveats: Because some donors lacked HLA typing at each locus, the association tests relied only on the typed subset. Some IMGT-functional V segments, including TRBV6-2 and TRBV6-3, could not be told apart with the 87-base-pair reads, so those segments were excluded. The cohort was sequenced for TCR beta chains only, and without alpha or paired-chain data the features that could be detected were limited. The presence/absence analyses assumed that sequencing depth was roughly uniform across donors, and that assumption may not be true. A further reported finding was that TCR beta sequences accurately predicted the HLA-A and HLA-B alleles for most subjects in the first cohort. According to a later analysis, TCR association rates differed among HLA loci, with DRB1 alleles showing the most associated TCRs and HLA-C alleles showing the fewest. Most CMV-associated TCR beta chains appeared to be HLA-restricted in a later analysis, and the HLA associations seemed to be driven largely by CMV exposure. An association between a missense DCLRE1C variant and V-gene and J-gene trimming of TCR beta chains was found in a later genetic analysis and replicated in an independent cohort. The classifier was reported to diagnose cytomegalovirus status with high specificity and sensitivity in both the original and validation cohorts. When HLA alleles, especially DR and DQ, strongly co-occurred, TCR associations were difficult to assign to individual alleles. Compared with the 666-donor mean, donors in an Asian-associated ancestry cluster had fewer N-insertions in productive TCRs, according to a later genetic analysis. The authors suggested that the approach could potentially be extended to other disease states and immunological phenotypes. In vitro tests confirmed that a few of the cytomegalovirus-associated TCR beta chains recognize cytomegalovirus antigens. While some public TCRs were present in many individuals, most TCR sequences turned up only very rarely across donors. The earlier analysis of approximately 590 of the donors excluded fewer than 20 rarely observed V segments, including chromosome 9 orphons, because counts were too low. In a later analysis, HLA-associated TCR beta chains showed more clonal expansion and lower generation probabilities than non-associated chains that were equally common. According to a later analysis, parvovirus B19, influenza, CMV and Epstein-Barr virus appeared linked to several top co-occurrence clusters. A group of highly shared sequence variants was considered likely to be a technical artifact of the sequencing pipeline. In an earlier analysis of 587 of the donors, most TCR beta V segments appeared in productive rearrangements about 87% or about 30% of the time, broadly matching IMGT annotations. Immune exposure information for the cohort was limited to CMV serostatus. In a later analysis, some 18,000 TCR beta sequences were associated with specific HLA alleles at a false discovery rate of 0.05. Correlated functional status among segregating V segments might reflect linkage disequilibrium, but an unknown experimental factor could not be ruled out. The study gave a list of 150 to 200 TCR beta chains associated with cytomegalovirus.

The cohort consisted of 666 healthy bone marrow donors. At the time of sampling, every cohort member was nominally healthy, though immune exposures that went unrecorded were likely present. The donor tested CMV seronegative, placing the donor among the 350 or so seronegative members of the cohort. A peripheral blood sample was provided by each donor, and peripheral blood mononuclear cells were used for TCR beta sequencing. Genomic DNA was extracted from the blood cell samples with the Qiagen DNeasy Blood Extraction Kit. The trim is 6 bases for V and 4 bases for J, with a gap of 12 bases between the germline ends. CDR1 MNHEY and CDR2 SVGAGI are derived from the germline V gene. Including the terminal cysteine and phenylalanine, the CDR3 comprises 14 residues. The retained sequence is limited to the CDR3, 42 bases, with the frame set at the first base.

Sequencing was carried out using PBMCs. This sequence was found in a man aged 45 to 65 in good health and CMV-seronegative. This chain is built from TRBV6-5 and TRBJ2-2; the D gene is possibly TRBD1, with 6 bases matching. The CDR3 in this case is CASRPGQITGELFF. The nucleotide sequence reads TGTGCCAGCAGACCGGGACAAATCACCGGGGAGCTGTTTTTT.